Listed here are 6 T cell receptor beta chains from one sample, sequenced in a study of T cells in Graves' hyperthyroidism and ophthalmopathy (dated by TCRdb to between 2018 and 2020). Receptor amplification or capture employed multiplex PCR. Instrument on record: Illumina HiSeq 2000. Amplification of TCR beta CDR3 regions was carried out from RNA transcripts. The TCR CDR3 was subjected to a first round of RT-PCR using the HTBI primer set and the Qiagen OneStep RT-PCR kit. TCRdb reanalyzed the raw reads on its own, using fastp at Q25 for trimming and MiXCR for clone calling, and kept in-frame beta chains. Entries are consolidated by CDR3 protein sequence, retaining the most common genes and DNA. The sample contains some 500,000 distinct CDR3 sequences, around 22% of them found a single time. Of the sample, 11% is held by the ten largest clones. The sequenced sample was blood. The receptors come from a woman in her twenties or thirties with Graves' ophthalmopathy.

In this sample, this clonotype turned up many times. J is TRBJ2-7 and V is TRBV20-1, with D possibly matching TRBD2 (5 bases). Trimming stripped 4 bases from V and 4 bases from J, with 17 bases between. CDR3 length equals 14 residues. Germline-derived CDR1 and CDR2 are DFQATT and SNEGSKA (reference sequence). The CDR3 region is CSAILVPLVYEQYF. CDR3 in DNA: TGCAGTGCTATACTAGTGCCTCTCGTATACGAGCAGTACTTC.

The chain links TRBV5-1 to TRBJ2-6; 7 nucleotides agree with TRBD1. In germline, CDR1 is SGHRS, CDR2 YFSETQ. This CDR3 has 17 residues. Trimming took 0 bases from V and 6 from J; bases not matched to a gene: 9. The CDR3 reads CASSLERQGRLANVLTF. Here the CDR3 DNA reads TGCGCCAGCAGCTTGGAACGACAGGGCAGATTGGCCAACGTCCTGACTTTC.

This clonotype was counted at least ten times. The chain couples TRBV6-5 to TRBJ1-1, with D tentatively TRBD1 (6 bases). Trimming cost V 7 bases and J 12 bases, with 15 bases left between them. The length of the CDR3 is 11 residues. Germline-derived CDR1 and CDR2 are MNHEY and SVGAGI. Written as DNA, the CDR3 is TGTGCCAGCATATGGGGGGCGTGGACTTTCTTT. It specifies CASIWGAWTFF.

The V gene is TRBV11-2, the J gene TRBJ1-6; TRBD1 agrees at 11 bases. Germline V lookup: CDR1 SGHAT, CDR2 FQNNGV. V was pared by 1 base and J by 10 bases, with 6 bases of the junction left unmatched. CDR3 length: 16 amino acids. The CDR3 DNA reads as TGTGCCAGCAGCTTAGGAAGGTGGACAGGGGGCTCACCCCTCCACTTT. This encodes CASSLGRWTGGSPLHF. The full variable domain, in which reference TRBV11-2 and TRBJ1-6 provide the parts outside the CDR3, is EAGVAQSPRYKIIEKRQSVAFWCNPISGHATLYWYQQILGQGPKLLIQFQNNGVVDDSQLPKDRFSAERLKGVDSTLKIQPAKLEDSAVYLCASSLGRWTGGSPLHFGNGTRLTVT.

This clonotype was seen many times. The rearrangement uses TRBV27 and TRBJ1-1; unclear D gene. The CDR3 totals 15 residues. Trimming took off 0 bases at V and 0 bases at J, with 8 bases between the two ends. From germline, CDR1 is MNHEY and CDR2 SMNVEV (reference sequence). CDR3 coding DNA: TGTGCCAGCAGTTTATCGCTGGGGATGAACACTGAAGCTTTCTTT. Translation: CASSLSLGMNTEAFF.

This clonotype was seen many times. The chain couples TRBV7-8 to TRBJ2-5; no reliable D call. Germline assignment: CDR1 SGHVS and CDR2 FQNEAQ. The V gene lost 1 base and the J gene lost 5 bases, with 8 bases spanning the gap. The CDR3 contains 13 residues. The CDR3 nucleotides read TGTGCCAGCAGCTTAGAGACGGACGAGACCCAGTACTTC. This sequence encodes CASSLETDETQYF.